A selection of T cell receptor beta chains follows, all from one sample in a study of shared clonotypes between healthy human individuals. Only in-frame clones appear in the TCRdb table, and some are missing; sequencing was by immunoSEQ multiplex PCR. Of hundreds of thousands of clones in the sample, over 95% were seen once. The specimen was naive CD8+ T cells sorted from blood. The receptors here all came from a woman in her 30s in good health. Both conserved end residues are part of each CDR3. The D gene is left open where the match is weak. The size field is filled for only some rows; it gives once, few, many or a size class.

j_call: TRBJ1-1; clone_size: NA; v_call: TRBV27; d_call: NA; cdr3_aa: CASSFGTSYTEAFF
j_call: TRBJ2-2; clone_size: NA; v_call: TRBV28; d_call: NA; cdr3_aa: CASSLGRMGTGELFF
j_call: TRBJ2-2; clone_size: NA; v_call: TRBV28; d_call: TRBD1; cdr3_aa: CASSPGTDNTGELFF
j_call: TRBJ2-7; clone_size: NA; v_call: TRBV4-2; d_call: TRBD2; cdr3_aa: CASSQVLAGTYEQYF
j_call: TRBJ2-3; clone_size: NA; v_call: TRBV2; d_call: NA; cdr3_aa: CASSVGLADSTDTQYF
j_call: TRBJ1-1; clone_size: NA; v_call: TRBV7-9; d_call: NA; cdr3_aa: CASSFNGGGTEAFF
j_call: TRBJ2-3; clone_size: NA; v_call: TRBV28; d_call: TRBD1; cdr3_aa: CASSATGFTDTQYF
j_call: TRBJ2-1; clone_size: NA; v_call: TRBV2; d_call: TRBD2; cdr3_aa: CASSSSGSSYNEQFF
j_call: TRBJ2-1; clone_size: NA; v_call: TRBV27; d_call: NA; cdr3_aa: CASSSRILPPYNEQFF
j_call: TRBJ2-3; clone_size: once; v_call: TRBV27; d_call: TRBD2; cdr3_aa: CASSLQVAGTDTQYF
j_call: TRBJ2-3; clone_size: NA; v_call: TRBV6-1; d_call: NA; cdr3_aa: CASSEVVERGVDTQYF
j_call: TRBJ1-1; clone_size: NA; v_call: TRBV9; d_call: NA; cdr3_aa: CASSVGGLGTEAFF
j_call: TRBJ2-2; clone_size: once; v_call: TRBV21-1; d_call: NA; cdr3_aa: CASSPIPTGTENTGELFF
j_call: TRBJ2-1; clone_size: NA; v_call: TRBV28; d_call: TRBD1; cdr3_aa: CASSLMSRDRVNNEQFF
j_call: TRBJ2-2; clone_size: NA; v_call: TRBV19; d_call: NA; cdr3_aa: CASTLTKGPGELFF
j_call: TRBJ2-3; clone_size: NA; v_call: TRBV30; d_call: NA; cdr3_aa: CAWSASGATDTQYF
j_call: TRBJ1-1; clone_size: NA; v_call: TRBV11-2; d_call: NA; cdr3_aa: CASSPRRVRGRLMNTEAFF
j_call: TRBJ2-5; clone_size: NA; v_call: TRBV13; d_call: TRBD2; cdr3_aa: CASSLSGEGGSGLGTQYF
j_call: TRBJ2-7; clone_size: NA; v_call: TRBV6-1; d_call: NA; cdr3_aa: CASSEVNPGTGGYEQYF
j_call: TRBJ2-1; clone_size: NA; v_call: TRBV28; d_call: TRBD2; cdr3_aa: CASSLRTSGSNEQFF
j_call: TRBJ1-2; clone_size: NA; v_call: TRBV6-1; d_call: NA; cdr3_aa: CASSESVTDRWYGYTF
j_call: TRBJ1-1; clone_size: NA; v_call: TRBV7-9; d_call: TRBD1; cdr3_aa: CASSPGQANLDTEAFF
j_call: TRBJ2-7; clone_size: NA; v_call: TRBV27; d_call: NA; cdr3_aa: CASSFTAGQYEQYF
j_call: TRBJ2-7; clone_size: NA; v_call: TRBV14; d_call: NA; cdr3_aa: CASSRGLYEQYF
j_call: TRBJ1-1; clone_size: NA; v_call: TRBV4-1; d_call: NA; cdr3_aa: CASSPANGSQTEAFF
j_call: TRBJ1-1; clone_size: NA; v_call: TRBV2; d_call: NA; cdr3_aa: CASSEVRSEAFF
j_call: TRBJ2-2; clone_size: NA; v_call: TRBV13; d_call: NA; cdr3_aa: CASSLVVGELFF
j_call: TRBJ1-5; clone_size: NA; v_call: TRBV7-6; d_call: NA; cdr3_aa: CASSEVLGYGQPQHF
j_call: TRBJ2-5; clone_size: NA; v_call: TRBV5-6; d_call: NA; cdr3_aa: CASSLPGERQETQYF
j_call: TRBJ2-1; clone_size: few; v_call: TRBV27; d_call: NA; cdr3_aa: CASRGSYNEQFF
j_call: TRBJ2-5; clone_size: NA; v_call: TRBV6-5; d_call: NA; cdr3_aa: CASSYSSGVQETQYF
j_call: NA; clone_size: NA; v_call: TRBV19; d_call: TRBD2; cdr3_aa: CASSAGLGGYEQYF
j_call: TRBJ2-6; clone_size: NA; v_call: TRBV10-3; d_call: NA; cdr3_aa: CAISDAGANVLTF
j_call: TRBJ1-1; clone_size: once; v_call: TRBV4-1; d_call: NA; cdr3_aa: CASSRGGRNTEAFF